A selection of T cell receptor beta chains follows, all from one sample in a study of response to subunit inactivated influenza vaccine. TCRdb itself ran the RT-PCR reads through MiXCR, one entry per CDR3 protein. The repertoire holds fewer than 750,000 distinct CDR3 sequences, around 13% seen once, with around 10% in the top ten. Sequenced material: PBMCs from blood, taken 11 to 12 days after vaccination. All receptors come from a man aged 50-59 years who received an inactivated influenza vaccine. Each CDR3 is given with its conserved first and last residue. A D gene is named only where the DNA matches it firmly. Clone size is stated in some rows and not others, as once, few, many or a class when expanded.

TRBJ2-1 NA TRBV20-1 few TGCAGTGCTAGAGATGTGTTAGCGAGGGGGAATGAGCAGTTCTTC CSARDVLARGNEQFF
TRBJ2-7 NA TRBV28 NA TGTGCCAGCAGTTTAACCCAGGCGCTCTCCTACGAGCAGTACTTC CASSLTQALSYEQYF
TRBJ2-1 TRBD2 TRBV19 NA TGTGCCAGTAGTCTAGCGGAGCCTTCCTACAATGAGCAGTTCTTC CASSLAEPSYNEQFF
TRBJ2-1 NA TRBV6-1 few TGTGCCTCTATGGGTGGTGAGCAGTTCTTC CASMGGEQFF
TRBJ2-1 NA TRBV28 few TGTGCCAGCAGTTCCCTCCGAGGGGGGCGAACCTACAATGAGCAGTTCTTC CASSSLRGGRTYNEQFF
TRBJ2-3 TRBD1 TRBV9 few TGTGCCAGCAGTGAAAACAGGGGGTCCTACACAGATACGCAGTATTTT CASSENRGSYTDTQYF
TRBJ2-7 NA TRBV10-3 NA TGTGCCAGCGGGACGGCTAGCTCCTACGAGCAGTACTTC CASGTASSYEQYF
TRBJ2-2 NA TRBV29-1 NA TGCAGCGTTGGAGGCCGTCTGAACACCGGGGAGCTGTTTTTT CSVGGRLNTGELFF
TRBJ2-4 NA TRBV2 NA TGTGCCAGCAGAGGCGAGGGGAACATTCAGTACTTC CASRGEGNIQYF
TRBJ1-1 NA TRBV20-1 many TGCAGTGCCTTTTACCCGAACACTGAAGCTTTCTTT CSAFYPNTEAFF
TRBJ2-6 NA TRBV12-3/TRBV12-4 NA TGTGCCAGCAGTTTATGGGGGGCTTCTGGGGCCAACGTCCTGACTTTC CASSLWGASGANVLTF
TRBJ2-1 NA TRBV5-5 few TGTGCCAGCAGCAGAGTTGGTGGGATAGCAGCGAATGAGCAGTTCTTC CASSRVGGIAANEQFF
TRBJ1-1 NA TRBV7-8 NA TGTGCCAGCAGCTTAGTGATCCATAGTAGGGGTACTGAAGCTTTCTTT CASSLVIHSRGTEAFF
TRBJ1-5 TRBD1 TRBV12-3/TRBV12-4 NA TGTGCCAGCAGTTTGACAGGGAGTGGCAATCAGCCCCAGCATTTT CASSLTGSGNQPQHF
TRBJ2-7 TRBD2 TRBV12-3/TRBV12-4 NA TGTGCCAGCAGTTTGCTAGCGGGGACCTCCTACGAGCAGTACTTC CASSLLAGTSYEQYF
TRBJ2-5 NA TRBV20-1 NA TGCAGTGCTACTATCGATCGGGAGAACCAGTACTTC CSATIDRENQYF